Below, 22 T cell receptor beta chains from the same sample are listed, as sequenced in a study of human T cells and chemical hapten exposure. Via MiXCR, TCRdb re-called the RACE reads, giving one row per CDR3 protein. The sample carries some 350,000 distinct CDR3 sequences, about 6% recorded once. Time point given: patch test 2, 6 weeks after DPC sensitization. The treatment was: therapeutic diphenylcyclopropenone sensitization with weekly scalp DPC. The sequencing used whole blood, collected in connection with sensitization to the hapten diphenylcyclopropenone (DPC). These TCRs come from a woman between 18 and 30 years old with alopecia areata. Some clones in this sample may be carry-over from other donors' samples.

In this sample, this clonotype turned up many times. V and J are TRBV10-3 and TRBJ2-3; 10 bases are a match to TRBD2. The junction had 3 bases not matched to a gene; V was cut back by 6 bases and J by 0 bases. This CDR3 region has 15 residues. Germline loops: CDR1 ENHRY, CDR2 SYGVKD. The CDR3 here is CAIRQRGGSTDTQYF. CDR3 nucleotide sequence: TGTGCCATCAGGCAGCGGGGGGGGAGCACAGATACGCAGTATTTT.

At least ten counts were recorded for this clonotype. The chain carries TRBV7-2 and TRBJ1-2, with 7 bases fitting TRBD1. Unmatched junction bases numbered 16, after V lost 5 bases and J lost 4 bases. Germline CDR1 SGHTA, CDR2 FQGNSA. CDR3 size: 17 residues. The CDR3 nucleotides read TGTGCCAGCAGCCGGGATTCCCGACAGGGTGGCATCTATGGCTACACCTTC. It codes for CASSRDSRQGGIYGYTF.

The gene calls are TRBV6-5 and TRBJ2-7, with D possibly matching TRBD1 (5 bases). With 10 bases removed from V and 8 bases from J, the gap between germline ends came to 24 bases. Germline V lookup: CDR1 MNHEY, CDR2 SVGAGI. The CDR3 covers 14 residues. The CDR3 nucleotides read TGTGCCACCAGGGATGTTACAAATCAGCTAAAGCAGTACTTC. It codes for CATRDVTNQLKQYF.

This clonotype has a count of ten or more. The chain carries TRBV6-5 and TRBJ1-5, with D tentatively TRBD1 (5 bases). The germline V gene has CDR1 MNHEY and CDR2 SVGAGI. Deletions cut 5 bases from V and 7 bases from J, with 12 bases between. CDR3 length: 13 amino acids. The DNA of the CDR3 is TGTGCCAGCAGTCAAAATCAGGGACAGCCCCAGCATTTT. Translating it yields CASSQNQGQPQHF.

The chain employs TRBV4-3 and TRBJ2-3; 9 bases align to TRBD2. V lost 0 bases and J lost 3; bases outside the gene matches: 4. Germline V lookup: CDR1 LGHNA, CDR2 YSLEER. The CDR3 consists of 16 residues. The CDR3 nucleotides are TGCGCCAGCAGCCAAGATTGGACTAGCGTTACAGATACGCAGTATTTT. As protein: CASSQDWTSVTDTQYF.

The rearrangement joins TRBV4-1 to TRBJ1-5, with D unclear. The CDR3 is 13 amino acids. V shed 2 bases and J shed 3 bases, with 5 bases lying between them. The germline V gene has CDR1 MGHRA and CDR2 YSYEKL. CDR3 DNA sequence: TGCGCCAGCAGCCAACACCTCAATCAGCCCCAGCATTTT. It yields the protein CASSQHLNQPQHF.

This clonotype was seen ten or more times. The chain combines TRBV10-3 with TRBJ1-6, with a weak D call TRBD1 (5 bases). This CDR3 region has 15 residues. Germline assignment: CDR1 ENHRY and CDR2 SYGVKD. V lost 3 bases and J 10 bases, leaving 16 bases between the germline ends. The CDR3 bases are TGTGCCATCAGTGAAATGGGCAGGGAAAGGTCACCCCTCCACTTT. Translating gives CAISEMGRERSPLHF.

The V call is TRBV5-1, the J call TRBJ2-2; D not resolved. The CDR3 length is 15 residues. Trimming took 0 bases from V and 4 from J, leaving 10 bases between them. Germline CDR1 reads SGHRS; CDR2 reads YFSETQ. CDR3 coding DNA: TGCGCCAGCAGCTTGGGACCAACCCCCACCGGGGAGCTGTTTTTT. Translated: CASSLGPTPTGELFF.

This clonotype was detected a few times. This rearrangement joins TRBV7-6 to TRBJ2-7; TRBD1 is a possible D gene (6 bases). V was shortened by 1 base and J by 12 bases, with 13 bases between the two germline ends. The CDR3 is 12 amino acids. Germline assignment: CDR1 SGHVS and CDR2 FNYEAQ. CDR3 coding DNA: TGTGCCAGCAGCTTAGATGGTGGGACAAGGTACTTC. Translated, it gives CASSLDGGTRYF.

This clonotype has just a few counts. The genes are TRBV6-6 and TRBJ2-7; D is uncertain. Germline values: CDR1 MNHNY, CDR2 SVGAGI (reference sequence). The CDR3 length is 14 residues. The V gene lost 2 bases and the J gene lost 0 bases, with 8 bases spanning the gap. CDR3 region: CASSYRSYSYEQYF. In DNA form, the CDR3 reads TGTGCCAGCAGTTACCGGAGCTACTCCTACGAGCAGTACTTC.

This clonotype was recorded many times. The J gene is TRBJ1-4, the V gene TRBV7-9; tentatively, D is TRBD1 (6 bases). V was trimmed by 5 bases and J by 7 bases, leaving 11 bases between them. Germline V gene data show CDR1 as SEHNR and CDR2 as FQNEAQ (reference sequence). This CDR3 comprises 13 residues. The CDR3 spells CASSHRDSEKLFF. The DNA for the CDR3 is TGTGCCAGCAGCCACAGGGATAGTGAAAAACTGTTTTTT. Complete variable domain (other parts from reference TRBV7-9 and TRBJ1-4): DTGVSQNPRHKITKRGQNVTFRCDPISEHNRLYWYRQTLGQGPEFLTYFQNEAQLEKSRLLSDRFSAERPKGSFSTLEIQRTEQGDSAMYLCASSHRDSEKLFFGSGTQLSVL.

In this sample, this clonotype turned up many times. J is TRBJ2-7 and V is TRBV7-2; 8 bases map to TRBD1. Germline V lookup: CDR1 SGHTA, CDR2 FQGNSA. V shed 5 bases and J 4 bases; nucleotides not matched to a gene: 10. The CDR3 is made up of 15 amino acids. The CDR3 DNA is TGTGCCAGCAGCCCCGGGACAGGCGGTTTTTACGAGCAGTACTTC. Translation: CASSPGTGGFYEQYF.

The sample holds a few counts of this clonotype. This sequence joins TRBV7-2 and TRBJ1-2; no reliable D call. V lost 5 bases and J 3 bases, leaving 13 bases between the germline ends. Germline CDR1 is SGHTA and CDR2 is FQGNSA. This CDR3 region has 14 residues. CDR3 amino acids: CASSAGGSDYGYTF. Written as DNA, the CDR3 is TGTGCCAGCAGCGCAGGAGGATCGGACTATGGCTACACCTTC. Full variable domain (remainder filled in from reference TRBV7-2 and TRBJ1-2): GAGVSQSPSNKVTEKGKDVELRCDPISGHTALYWYRQSLGQGLEFLIYFQGNSAPDKSGLPSDRFSAERTGGSVSTLTIQRTQQEDSAVYLCASSAGGSDYGYTFGSGTRLTVV.

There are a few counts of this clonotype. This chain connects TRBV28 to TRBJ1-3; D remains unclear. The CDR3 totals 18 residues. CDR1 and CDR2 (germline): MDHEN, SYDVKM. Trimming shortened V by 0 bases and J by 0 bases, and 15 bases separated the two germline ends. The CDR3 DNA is TGTGCCAGCAGTTTATGGACGGGTGACGGGCCCTCTGGAAACACCATATATTTT. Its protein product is CASSLWTGDGPSGNTIYF.

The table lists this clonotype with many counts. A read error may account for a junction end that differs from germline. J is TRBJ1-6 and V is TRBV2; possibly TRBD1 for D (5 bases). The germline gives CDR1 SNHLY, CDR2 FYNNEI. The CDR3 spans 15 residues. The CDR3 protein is CASSERQRGNSLLHF. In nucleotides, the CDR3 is TGTGCCAGCAGTGAAAGGCAGCGGGGGAATTCACTCCTCCACTTT.

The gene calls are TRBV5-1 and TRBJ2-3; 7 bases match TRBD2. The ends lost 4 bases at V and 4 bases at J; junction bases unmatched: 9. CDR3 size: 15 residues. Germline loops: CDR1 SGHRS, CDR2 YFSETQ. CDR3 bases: TGCGCCAGCAGCCCAGGACTAGAATCAGCAGATACGCAGTATTTT. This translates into CASSPGLESADTQYF. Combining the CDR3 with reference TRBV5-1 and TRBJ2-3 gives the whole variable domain KAGVTQTPRYLIKTRGQQVTLSCSPISGHRSVSWYQQTPGQGLQFLFEYFSETQRNKGNFPGRFSGRQFSNSRSEMNVSTLELGDSALYLCASSPGLESADTQYFGPGTRLTVL.

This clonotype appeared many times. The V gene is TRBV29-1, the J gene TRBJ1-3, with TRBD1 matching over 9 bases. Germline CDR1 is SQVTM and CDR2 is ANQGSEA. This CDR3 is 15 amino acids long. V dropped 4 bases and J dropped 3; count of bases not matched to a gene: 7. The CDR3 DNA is TGCAGCGTTGGCGGAACAGGGGGCCATGGAAACACCATATATTTT. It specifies CSVGGTGGHGNTIYF.

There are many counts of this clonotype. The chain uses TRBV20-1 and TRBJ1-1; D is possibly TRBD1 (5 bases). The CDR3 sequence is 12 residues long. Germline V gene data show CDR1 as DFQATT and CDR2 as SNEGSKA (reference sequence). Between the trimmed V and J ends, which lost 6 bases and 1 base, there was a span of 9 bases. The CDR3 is CSARGPNTEAFF. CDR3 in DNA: TGCAGTGCAAGGGGCCCGAACACTGAAGCTTTCTTT.

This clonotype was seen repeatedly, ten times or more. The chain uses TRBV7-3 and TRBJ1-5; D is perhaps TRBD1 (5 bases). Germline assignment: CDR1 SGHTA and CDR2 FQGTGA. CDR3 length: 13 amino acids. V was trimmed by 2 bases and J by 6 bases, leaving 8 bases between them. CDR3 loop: CASSLSGGQPQHF. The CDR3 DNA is TGTGCCAGCAGCTTATCGGGGGGTCAGCCCCAGCATTTT.

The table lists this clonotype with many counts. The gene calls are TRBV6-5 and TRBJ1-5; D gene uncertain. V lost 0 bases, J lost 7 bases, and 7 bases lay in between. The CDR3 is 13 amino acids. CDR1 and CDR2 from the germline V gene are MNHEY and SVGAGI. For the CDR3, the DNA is TGTGCCAGCAGTTACTCGATTAGCCAGCCCCAGCATTTT. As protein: CASSYSISQPQHF.

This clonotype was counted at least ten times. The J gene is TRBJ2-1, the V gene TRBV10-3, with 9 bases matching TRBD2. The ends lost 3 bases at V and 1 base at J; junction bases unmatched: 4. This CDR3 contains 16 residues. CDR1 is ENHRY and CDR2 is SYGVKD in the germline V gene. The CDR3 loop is CAISDGSGGSYNEQFF. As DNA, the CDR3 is TGTGCCATCAGTGACGGTAGCGGGGGTTCCTACAATGAGCAGTTCTTC.

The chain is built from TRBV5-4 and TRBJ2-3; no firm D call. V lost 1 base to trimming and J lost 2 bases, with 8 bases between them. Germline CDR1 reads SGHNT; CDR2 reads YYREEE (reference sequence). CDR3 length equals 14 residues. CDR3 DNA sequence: TGTGCCAGCAGCTTGCGCCGAAACACAGATACGCAGTATTTT. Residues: CASSLRRNTDTQYF.